The entry below gives a single TCR beta chain sequence along with its context. Its antigen is currently unknown. These data originate in a study of cytotoxic CD8 clonotypes in ibrutinib-treated CLL. Study context: Productive templates averaged 255,043 per sample, and productive rearrangements 94,082.

V was pared by 4 bases and J by 2 bases, with 17 bases between. The V gene's germline CDR1 is WNHNN and CDR2 SYGVQD (reference sequence). The CDR3 totals 16 residues. The planned depth of sequencing spanned 1 in 200,000 to 1 in 1 million T cells. The assay was immunoSEQ multiplex PCR, and TCRdb's table has in-frame clones only and misses some. The sample carries around 140,000 clones, around 84% recorded once. Findings of the study overall: Upon ibrutinib response clonality rose, and upon progression it fell back toward baseline.

The chain uses TRBV10-1 and TRBJ2-5, with D perhaps TRBD1 (5 bases). The sequencing here drew on PBMCs, taken after 36 months of ibrutinib treatment. The receptor's source is a human donor with chronic lymphocytic leukemia. The CDR3: CASSVHAGLNQETQYF. DNA for the CDR3: TGCGCCAGCAGTGTTCACGCAGGGCTGAATCAAGAGACCCAGTACTTC.